Each of the 17 T cell receptor beta chains below was sequenced from the same sample in a study of blood T cell repertoires in COVID-19. Profiling relied on immunoSEQ multiplex PCR, and the TCRdb table lists in-frame clones only, not all of them. This table holds about 140,000 clones, under 85% found once. Sequences were obtained from PBMCs or T cells enriched from blood (not recorded which). These receptors originate from a woman younger than 30 who had been exposed to COVID-19.

The V call is TRBV5-1, the J call TRBJ2-5, with 8 bases fitting TRBD1. Germline CDR1 SGHRS, CDR2 YFSETQ. This CDR3 comprises 13 residues. The V and J ends lost 4 bases and 5 bases, in that order; junction bases with no gene match: 4. CDR3 nucleotides: TGCGCCAGCAGCGGGACAGGTTTGGAGACCCAGTACTTC. Protein product: CASSGTGLETQYF.

This sequence joins TRBV28 and TRBJ1-2; tentative D call: TRBD1 (6 bases). The CDR3 sequence is 17 residues long. Per the germline V gene, CDR1 is MDHEN and CDR2 is SYDVKM. The V end lost 6 bases, the J end lost 0 bases, and 20 bases lay between the germline ends. CDR3 sequence reads: CASSSYGGGEANYGYTF. As DNA, the CDR3 is TGTGCCAGCAGCTCGTATGGAGGGGGGGAGGCTAACTATGGCTACACCTTC.

J is TRBJ1-4 and V is TRBV7-8; D gene uncertain. CDR3 length: 15 residues. V dropped 6 bases and J dropped 0 bases, with 11 bases sitting between them. Germline CDR1 SGHVS, CDR2 FQNEAQ. CDR3 protein: CASRLKETTNEKLFF. In DNA, the CDR3 is TGTGCCAGCAGGCTAAAAGAAACAACTAATGAAAAACTGTTTTTT.

The V and J genes are TRBV5-1 and TRBJ1-3; D is perhaps TRBD1 (5 bases). Trimming cost V 0 bases and J 0 bases, with 10 bases left between them. The length of the CDR3 is 16 residues. Germline V lookup: CDR1 SGHRS, CDR2 YFSETQ. The CDR3 spells CASSLVGPNSGNTIYF. The CDR3 DNA reads TGCGCCAGCAGCTTGGTGGGGCCAAACTCTGGAAACACCATATATTTT.

The chain couples TRBV4-2 to TRBJ1-1, with TRBD1 identical over 8 bases. J gave up 5 bases and V 1 base, and 6 bases lay outside the gene matches. This CDR3 is built from 15 residues. The germline V gene has CDR1 LGHNA and CDR2 YNFKEQ. The CDR3 nucleotides are TGTGCCAGCAGCCAAGTGACAGGGGAGAGGACTGAAGCTTTCTTT. Translating it yields CASSQVTGERTEAFF.

The chain combines TRBV13 with TRBJ2-1; D is possibly TRBD2 (5 bases). The V and J ends lost 6 bases and 4 bases respectively, with 19 bases between them. The germline gives CDR1 PRHDT, CDR2 FYEKMQ (reference sequence). The length of the CDR3 is 16 residues. The CDR3 DNA reads as TGTGCCAGCAGAGGCCCAAGCGGAACCTTTTACAATGAGCAGTTCTTC. It yields the protein CASRGPSGTFYNEQFF.

This chain connects TRBV28 to TRBJ1-5; 8 bases align to TRBD1. The length of the CDR3 is 13 residues. CDR1 MDHEN and CDR2 SYDVKM come from the germline V gene. V lost 6 bases, J lost 7 bases, and 5 bases stayed unmatched. The CDR3 nucleotides read TGTGCCAGCAGCGGACAGGGCCGACAGCCCCAGCATTTT. Residues: CASSGQGRQPQHF.

The rearrangement links TRBV7-8 to TRBJ2-7, with 8 bases that match TRBD1. The germline V gene encodes CDR1 SGHVS and CDR2 FQNEAQ. V was clipped by 5 bases and J by 2 bases; unmatched bases: 11. This CDR3 comprises 16 residues. The CDR3 DNA reads TGTGCCAGCAGCCCCCGACGGGACAGGCCGACCTACGAGCAGTACTTC. It yields the protein CASSPRRDRPTYEQYF.

The chain is built from TRBV28 and TRBJ1-4; a weak D match, TRBD1 (6 bases). This CDR3 is 17 amino acids long. The germline V gene encodes CDR1 MDHEN and CDR2 SYDVKM. The V and J ends lost 4 bases and 0 bases respectively, with 15 bases between them. The CDR3 region has the DNA TGTGCCAGCAGTTCACCTGGGCGGGGGCCAACTAATGAAAAACTGTTTTTT. This encodes CASSSPGRGPTNEKLFF.

The rearrangement uses TRBV27 and TRBJ2-7; D is perhaps TRBD2 (6 bases). V lost 6 bases and J 3 bases, leaving 15 bases between the germline ends. The germline CDR1 and CDR2 sequences are MNHEY and SMNVEV (reference sequence). The CDR3 is 14 residues long. As DNA, the CDR3 is TGTGCCAGCAGCCAATCGGGGGTTTACTACGAGCAGTACTTC. This codes for CASSQSGVYYEQYF.

This clone was counted once. This chain uses TRBV24-1 with TRBJ1-5; D not certain. This CDR3 comprises 13 residues. The V and J ends lost 5 bases and 7 bases respectively, with 11 bases between them. Germline-derived CDR1 and CDR2 are KGHDR and SFDVKD. CDR3 loop: CATSASAGQPQHF. The CDR3, as DNA: TGTGCCACCAGTGCCTCCGCGGGCCAGCCCCAGCATTTT.

The V and J genes are TRBV24-1 and TRBJ2-1; weak D call: TRBD2 (6 bases). V lost 0 bases to trimming and J lost 7 bases, with 15 bases between them. CDR1 is KGHDR and CDR2 is SFDVKD in the germline V gene. This CDR3 has 16 amino acids. The CDR3 bases are TGTGCCACCAGTGATTTGGGGACTCACGGCGTGAATGAGCAGTTCTTC. It codes for CATSDLGTHGVNEQFF.

This chain connects TRBV5-1 to TRBJ2-1; 13 nucleotides align to TRBD2. CDR3 size: 20 residues. Germline CDR1 SGHRS, CDR2 YFSETQ. The V gene end was trimmed by 3 bases and the J gene end by 1 base; junction bases not matched to a gene: 13. DNA for the CDR3: TGCGCCAGCAGCTCCCCGCGTACTAGCGGGAGGGCACAGTCCTACAATGAGCAGTTCTTC. This gives the protein CASSSPRTSGRAQSYNEQFF.

The chain has TRBV29-1 and TRBJ2-7; D may be TRBD1 (5 bases). Trimming cost V 4 bases and J 4 bases, with 14 bases left between them. This CDR3 spans 13 amino acids. Germline CDR1 and CDR2: SQVTM and ANQGSEA. CDR3 DNA: TGCAGCGTTGTTGGCAGGGCCACATACGAGCAGTACTTC. It translates to CSVVGRATYEQYF.

The chain couples TRBV4-3 to TRBJ2-7; TRBD1 might be the D (5 bases). Germline CDR1 LGHNA, CDR2 YSLEER. CDR3 size: 18 residues. Trimming left V 1 base short and J 2 bases short, with 21 bases between. Here the CDR3 DNA reads TGCGCCAGCAGCCAAGCCCCCTGGAGAGAGTTAGGGGCCTACGAGCAGTACTTC. It is translated as CASSQAPWRELGAYEQYF.

The chain combines TRBV6-5 with TRBJ2-7, with D possibly matching TRBD2 (6 bases). With 5 bases removed from V and 2 bases from J, the gap between germline ends came to 16 bases. This CDR3 contains 15 residues. CDR1 and CDR2 from the germline V gene are MNHEY and SVGAGI. The DNA of the CDR3 is TGTGCCAGCAGTCTCCGGGACGGGGGTACCTACGAGCAGTACTTC. Amino acid sequence: CASSLRDGGTYEQYF.

The chain is built from TRBV28 and TRBJ1-5; 10 nucleotides line up with TRBD1. Germline loops: CDR1 MDHEN, CDR2 SYDVKM. V lost 5 bases to trimming and J lost 4 bases; unmatched junction nucleotides: 8. The CDR3 has 16 residues. DNA for the CDR3: TGTGCCAGCAGTCAGACCGGGACAGGGGTAAATCAGCCCCAGCATTTT. Amino acids: CASSQTGTGVNQPQHF.